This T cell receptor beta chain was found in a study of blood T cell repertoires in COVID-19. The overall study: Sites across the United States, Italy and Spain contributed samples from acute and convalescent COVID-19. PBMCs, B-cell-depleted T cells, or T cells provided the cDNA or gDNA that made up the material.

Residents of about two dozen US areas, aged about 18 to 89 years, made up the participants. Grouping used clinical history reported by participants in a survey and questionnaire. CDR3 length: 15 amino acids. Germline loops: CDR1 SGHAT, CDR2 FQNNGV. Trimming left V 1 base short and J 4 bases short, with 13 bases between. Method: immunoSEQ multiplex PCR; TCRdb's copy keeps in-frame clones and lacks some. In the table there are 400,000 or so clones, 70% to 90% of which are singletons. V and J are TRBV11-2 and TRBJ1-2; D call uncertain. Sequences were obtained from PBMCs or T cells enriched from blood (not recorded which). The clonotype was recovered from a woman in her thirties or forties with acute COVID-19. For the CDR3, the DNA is TGTGCCAGCAGCTTAGGTCCCGGGAGGATCTATGGCTACACCTTC. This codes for CASSLGPGRIYGYTF.